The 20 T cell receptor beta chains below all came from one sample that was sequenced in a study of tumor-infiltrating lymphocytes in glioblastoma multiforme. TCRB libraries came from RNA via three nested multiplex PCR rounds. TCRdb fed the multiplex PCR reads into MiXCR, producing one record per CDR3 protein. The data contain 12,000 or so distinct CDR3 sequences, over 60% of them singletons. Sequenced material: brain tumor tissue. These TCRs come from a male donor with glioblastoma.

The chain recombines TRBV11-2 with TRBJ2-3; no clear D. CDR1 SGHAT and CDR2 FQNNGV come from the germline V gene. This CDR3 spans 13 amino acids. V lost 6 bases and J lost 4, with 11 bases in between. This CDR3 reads CASRSSLSDTQYF. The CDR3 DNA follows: TGTGCCAGCAGGTCCTCGTTATCAGATACGCAGTATTTT.

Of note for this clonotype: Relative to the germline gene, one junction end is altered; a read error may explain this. The chain's CDR3 is CASSLGGAGGYTDTRYF. CDR3 nucleotides: TGTGCCAGCAGCTTAGGGGGCGCGGGGGGCTACACAGATACGCGGTATTTT. The chain couples TRBV11-2 to TRBJ2-3; 8 nucleotides agree with TRBD2. Germline V gene data show CDR1 as SGHAT and CDR2 as FQNNGV. The CDR3 sequence is 17 residues long.

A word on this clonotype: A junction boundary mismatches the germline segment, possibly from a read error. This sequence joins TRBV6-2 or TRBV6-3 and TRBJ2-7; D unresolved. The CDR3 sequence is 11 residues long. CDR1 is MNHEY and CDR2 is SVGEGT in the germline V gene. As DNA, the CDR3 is TGTGCCAGCAGTTTGAAGATCGAGCCGTACTTC. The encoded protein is CASSLKIEPYF.

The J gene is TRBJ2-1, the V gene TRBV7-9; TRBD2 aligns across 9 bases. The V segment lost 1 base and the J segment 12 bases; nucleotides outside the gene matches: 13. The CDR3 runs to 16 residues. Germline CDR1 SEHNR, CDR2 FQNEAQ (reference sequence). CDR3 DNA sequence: TGTGCCAGCAGCTTAGGAATAGCGGGAGACCTCGATGGGCAGTTCTTC. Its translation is CASSLGIAGDLDGQFF.

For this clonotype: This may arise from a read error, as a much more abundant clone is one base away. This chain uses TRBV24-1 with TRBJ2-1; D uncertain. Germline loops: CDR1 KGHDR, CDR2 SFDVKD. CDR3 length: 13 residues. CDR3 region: CATSGDMANGQFF. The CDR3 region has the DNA TGTGCCACCAGTGGCGACATGGCCAATGGGCAGTTCTTC.

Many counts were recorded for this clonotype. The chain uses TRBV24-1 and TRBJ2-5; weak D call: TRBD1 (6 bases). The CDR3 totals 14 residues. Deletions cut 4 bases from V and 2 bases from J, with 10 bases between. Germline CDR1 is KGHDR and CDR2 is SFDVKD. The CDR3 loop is CATSEPGQQETQYF. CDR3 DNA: TGTGCCACCAGTGAACCCGGACAGCAAGAGACCCAGTACTTC.

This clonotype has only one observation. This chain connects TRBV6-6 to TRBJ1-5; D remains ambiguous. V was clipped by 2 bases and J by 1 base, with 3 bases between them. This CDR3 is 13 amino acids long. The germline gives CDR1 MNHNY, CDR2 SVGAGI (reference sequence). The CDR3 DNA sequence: TGTGCCAGCAGTTACAAGAGCAATCAGCCCCAGCATTTT. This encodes CASSYKSNQPQHF.

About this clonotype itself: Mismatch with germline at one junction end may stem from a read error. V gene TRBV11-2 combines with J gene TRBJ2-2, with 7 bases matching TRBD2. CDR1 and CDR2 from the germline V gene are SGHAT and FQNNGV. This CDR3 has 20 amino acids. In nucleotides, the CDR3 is TGTGCCAGCACCCCCTCATCCGGCCAAGGGCTAGCGGTAAACACCGGGGAGCTATTTTTC. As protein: CASTPSSGQGLAVNTGELFF. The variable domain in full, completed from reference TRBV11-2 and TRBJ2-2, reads EAGVAQSPRYKIIEKRQSVAFWCNPISGHATLYWYQQILGQGPKLLIQFQNNGVVDDSQLPKDRFSAERLKGVDSTLKIQPAKLEDSAVYLCASTPSSGQGLAVNTGELFFGEGSRLTVL.

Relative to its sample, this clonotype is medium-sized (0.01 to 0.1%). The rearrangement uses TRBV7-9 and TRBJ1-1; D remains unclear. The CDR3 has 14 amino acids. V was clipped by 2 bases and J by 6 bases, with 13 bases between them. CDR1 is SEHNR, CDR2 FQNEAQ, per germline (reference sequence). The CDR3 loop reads CASSLRREKSEAFF. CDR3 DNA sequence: TGTGCCAGCAGCTTACGGAGGGAAAAGTCTGAAGCTTTCTTT.

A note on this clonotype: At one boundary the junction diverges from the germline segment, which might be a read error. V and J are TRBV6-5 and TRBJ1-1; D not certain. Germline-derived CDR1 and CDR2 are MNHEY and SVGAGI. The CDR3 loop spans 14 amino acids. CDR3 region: CTSSYQEEGTEAFF. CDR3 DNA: TGTACCAGCAGTTATCAAGAAGAGGGCACTGAAGCTTTCTTT.

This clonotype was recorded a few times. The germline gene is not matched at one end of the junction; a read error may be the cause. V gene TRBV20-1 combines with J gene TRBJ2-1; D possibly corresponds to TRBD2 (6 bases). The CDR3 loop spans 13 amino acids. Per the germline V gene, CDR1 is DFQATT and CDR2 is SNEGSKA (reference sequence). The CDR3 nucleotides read TGCTGTGCTAGTGACGAGACTAGTTTTGAGCAGTTCTTC. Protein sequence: CCASDETSFEQFF.

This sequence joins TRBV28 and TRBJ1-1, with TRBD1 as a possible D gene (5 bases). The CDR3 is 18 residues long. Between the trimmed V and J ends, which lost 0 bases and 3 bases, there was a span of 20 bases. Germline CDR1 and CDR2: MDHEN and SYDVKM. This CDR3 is CASSLWWDGRGSDTEAFF. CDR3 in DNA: TGTGCCAGCAGTTTATGGTGGGATGGAAGGGGATCGGACACTGAAGCTTTCTTT.

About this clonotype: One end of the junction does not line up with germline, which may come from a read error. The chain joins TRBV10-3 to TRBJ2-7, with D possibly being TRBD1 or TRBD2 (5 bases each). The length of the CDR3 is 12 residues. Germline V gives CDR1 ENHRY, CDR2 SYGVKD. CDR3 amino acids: CASSESGQEQSF. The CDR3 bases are TGTGCCAGCAGTGAGTCGGGGCAGGAGCAGTCCTTC.

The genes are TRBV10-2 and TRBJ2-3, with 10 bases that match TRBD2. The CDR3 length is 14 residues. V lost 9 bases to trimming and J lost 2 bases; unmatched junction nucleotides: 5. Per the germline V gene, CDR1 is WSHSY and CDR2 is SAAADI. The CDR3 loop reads CASSGTSDTDTQYF. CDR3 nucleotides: TGCGCCAGTTCCGGGACTAGCGACACAGATACGCAGTATTTT.

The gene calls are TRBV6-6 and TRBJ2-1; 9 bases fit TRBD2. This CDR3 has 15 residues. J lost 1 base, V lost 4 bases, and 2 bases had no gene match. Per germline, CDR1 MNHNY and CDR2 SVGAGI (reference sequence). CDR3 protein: CASSSAGGSYNEQFF. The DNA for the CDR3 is TGTGCCAGCAGTTCGGCGGGAGGGTCCTACAATGAGCAGTTCTTC.

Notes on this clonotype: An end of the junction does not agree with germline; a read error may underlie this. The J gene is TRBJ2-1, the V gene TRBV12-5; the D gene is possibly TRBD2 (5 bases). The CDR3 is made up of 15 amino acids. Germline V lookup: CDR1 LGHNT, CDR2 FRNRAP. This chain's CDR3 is CTSSLSPYRYNEQFF. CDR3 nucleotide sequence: TGTACTAGTAGTTTGAGTCCTTACCGTTACAATGAGCAGTTCTTC.

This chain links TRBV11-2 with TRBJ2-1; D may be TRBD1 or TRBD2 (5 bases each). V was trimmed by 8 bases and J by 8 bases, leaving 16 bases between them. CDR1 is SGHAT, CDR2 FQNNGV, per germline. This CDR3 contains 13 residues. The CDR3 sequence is CASDLDMGDEQFF. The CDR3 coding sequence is TGTGCCAGCGACTTAGATATGGGGGATGAGCAGTTCTTC.

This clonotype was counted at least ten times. CDR3 coding DNA: TGTGCCACCTTAGGACAGCGCGGGGAGCAGTACTTC. It specifies CATLGQRGEQYF. The gene calls are TRBV19 and TRBJ2-7; a possible D gene is TRBD1 (6 bases). Germline V gene sequence: CDR1 LNHDA, CDR2 SQIVND (reference sequence). The CDR3 consists of 12 residues. Trimming shortened V by 10 bases and J by 7 bases, and 17 bases separated the two germline ends.

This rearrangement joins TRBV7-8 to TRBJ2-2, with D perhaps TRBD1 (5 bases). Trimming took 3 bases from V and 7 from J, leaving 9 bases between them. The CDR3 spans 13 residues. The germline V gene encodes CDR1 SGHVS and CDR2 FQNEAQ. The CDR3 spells CASSFTDSGELFF. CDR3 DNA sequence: TGTGCCAGCAGCTTTACCGACAGCGGGGAGCTGTTTTTT.

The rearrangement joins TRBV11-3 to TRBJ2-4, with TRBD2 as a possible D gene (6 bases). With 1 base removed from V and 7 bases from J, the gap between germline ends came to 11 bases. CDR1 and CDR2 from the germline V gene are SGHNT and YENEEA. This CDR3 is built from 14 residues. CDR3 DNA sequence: TGTGCCAGCAGCTTAGGAGGCGGGGAGAACATTCAGTACTTC. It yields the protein CASSLGGGENIQYF. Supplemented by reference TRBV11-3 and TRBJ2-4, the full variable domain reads EAGVVQSPRYKIIEKKQPVAFWCNPISGHNTLYWYLQNLGQGPELLIRYENEEAVDDSQLPKDRFSAERLKGVDSTLKIQPAELGDSAVYLCASSLGGGENIQYFGAGTRLSVL.